This paragraph covers one T cell receptor (beta chain) sequence. The antigen is unknown. V trimming: 2 bases; J trimming: 2 bases; junction bases outside the gene matches: 7. The CDR3 totals 17 residues. Per the germline V gene, CDR1 is MDHEN and CDR2 is SYDVKM. The protocol was immunoSEQ multiplex PCR, while the TCRdb copy is restricted to in-frame clones and leaves out a portion. The sample includes about 57,000 clones, about 85% of them seen just once. The source of the sample is a study of OX40 agonist ivuxolimab in advanced cancers. Looking at the study overall: Dose-escalation subjects each had hepatocellular carcinoma, melanoma, renal cell or head and neck cancer. Of mixed ages from about 23 to 79 and averaging about 60 years, the group was over 80% male. Findings and limits, study-wide: More expanded clones were seen, on average, in CD8+ T cells than in CD4+.

Drawing of blood for sampling happened at baseline, at cycle 4 day 1, and at cycle 7 day 1. The chain carries TRBV28 and TRBJ1-2; 11 bases fit TRBD1. The sequencing used CD4+ or CD8+ T cells sorted from blood, collected in a trial of the OX40 agonist ivuxolimab. The receptor's source is an adult with an advanced solid tumor such as melanoma, head and neck, liver or kidney cancer. The CDR3 DNA is TGTGCCAGCAGTTTAGGGACAGGGGGATGGGGGAACTATGGCTACACCTTC. Protein: CASSLGTGGWGNYGYTF.